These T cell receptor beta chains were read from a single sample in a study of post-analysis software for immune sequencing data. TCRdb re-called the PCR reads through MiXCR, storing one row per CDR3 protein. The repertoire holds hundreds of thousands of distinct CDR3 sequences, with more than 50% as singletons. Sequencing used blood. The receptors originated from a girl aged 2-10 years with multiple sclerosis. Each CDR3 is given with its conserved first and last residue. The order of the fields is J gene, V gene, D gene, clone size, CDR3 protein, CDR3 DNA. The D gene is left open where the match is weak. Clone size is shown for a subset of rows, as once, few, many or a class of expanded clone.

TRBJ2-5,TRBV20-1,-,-,CSAREGTGQETQYF,TGCAGTGCTAGAGAAGGGACGGGACAAGAGACCCAGTACTTC
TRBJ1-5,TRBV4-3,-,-,CASSQDPSTSYSNQPQHF,TGCGCCAGCAGCCAAGATCCCTCGACAAGCTATAGCAATCAGCCCCAGCATTTT
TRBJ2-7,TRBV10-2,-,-,CASSAVRDMTYEQYF,TGCGCCAGCAGTGCCGTCCGGGACATGACCTACGAGCAGTACTTC
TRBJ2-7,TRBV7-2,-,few,CASSLETSYEQYF,TGTGCCAGCAGCTTGGAGACTAGCTACGAGCAGTACTTC
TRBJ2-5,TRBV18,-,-,CASSPHPQETQYF,TGTGCCAGCTCACCACACCCCCAAGAGACCCAGTACTTC
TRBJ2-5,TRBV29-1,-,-,CSVEPAGIQETQYF,TGCAGCGTTGAACCGGCAGGGATCCAAGAGACCCAGTACTTC
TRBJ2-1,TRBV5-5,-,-,CASSFEGTPYNEQFF,TGTGCCAGCAGCTTCGAAGGGACACCGTACAATGAGCAGTTCTTC
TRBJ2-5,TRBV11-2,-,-,CASSSQGLEETQYF,TGTGCCAGCAGCTCTCAAGGTTTAGAAGAGACCCAGTACTTC
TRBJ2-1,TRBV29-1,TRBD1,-,CSVYGTGWRNEQFF,TGCAGCGTCTACGGGACAGGGTGGAGAAATGAGCAGTTCTTC
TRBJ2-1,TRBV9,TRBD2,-,CASSAGTRPSNEQFF,TGTGCCAGCAGCGCAGGGACTAGGCCTAGCAATGAGCAGTTCTTC
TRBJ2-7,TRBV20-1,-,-,CSGLTTGRYEQYF,TGCAGTGGATTAACGACAGGTCGGTACGAGCAGTACTTC
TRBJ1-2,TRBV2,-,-,CASSEMSSILTIYGYTF,TGTGCCAGCAGTGAGATGAGCAGCATCTTAACGATCTATGGCTACACCTTC
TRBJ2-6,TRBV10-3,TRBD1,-,CAISEGWDRVSSGANVLTF,TGTGCCATCAGTGAGGGGTGGGACAGAGTTTCGTCTGGGGCCAACGTCCTGACTTTC
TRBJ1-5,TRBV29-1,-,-,CGGGEQGNQPQHF,TGCGGCGGGGGGGAGCAGGGAAATCAGCCCCAGCATTTT
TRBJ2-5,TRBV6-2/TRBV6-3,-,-,CASRQAGETQYF,TGTGCCAGCAGACAGGCGGGGGAGACCCAGTACTTC
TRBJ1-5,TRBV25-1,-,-,CASSEYGGDQPQHF,TGTGCCAGCAGTGAATATGGAGGGGATCAGCCCCAGCATTTT
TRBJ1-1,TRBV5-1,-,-,CAGSLVGGATEAFF,TGCGCCGGCAGTTTGGTAGGAGGGGCCACTGAAGCTTTCTTT
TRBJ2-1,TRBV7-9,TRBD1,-,CASSHGTGSHNEQFF,TGTGCCAGCAGCCACGGGACAGGCTCTCACAATGAGCAGTTCTTC
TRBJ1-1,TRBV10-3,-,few,CAAMKWGQGYTEAFF,TGTGCCGCTATGAAATGGGGGCAGGGCTACACTGAAGCTTTCTTT
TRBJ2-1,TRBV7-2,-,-,CASSLVGWQETQFF,TGTGCCAGCAGCTTAGTGGGGTGGCAAGAGACCCAGTTCTTC
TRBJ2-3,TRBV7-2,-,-,CASSLETGITDTQYF,TGTGCCAGCAGCTTAGAAACAGGGATTACAGATACGCAGTATTTT
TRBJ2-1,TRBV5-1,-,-,CPSSVIGVPLDNEQFF,TGCCCCAGCAGCGTCATAGGGGTGCCCCTCGACAATGAGCAGTTCTTC
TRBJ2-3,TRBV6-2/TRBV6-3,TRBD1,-,CASSYGTDPTGGFSTDTQYF,TGTGCCAGCAGTTACGGGACGGACCCTACAGGGGGCTTTAGCACAGATACGCAGTATTTT
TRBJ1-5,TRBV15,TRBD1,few,CATSPTSGGGDQPQHF,TGTGCCACCAGTCCGACCTCAGGGGGCGGGGATCAGCCCCAGCATTTT
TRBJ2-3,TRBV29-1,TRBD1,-,CSGTGTGKTDTQYF,TGCAGCGGAACCGGGACAGGGAAGACAGATACGCAGTATTTT
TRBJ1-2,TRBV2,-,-,CASSEQGPNYGYTF,TGTGCCAGCAGTGAACAGGGTCCCAACTATGGCTACACCTTC
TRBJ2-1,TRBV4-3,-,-,CASSQAGQPYNEQFF,TGCGCCAGCAGCCAGGCGGGACAGCCCTACAATGAGCAGTTCTTC
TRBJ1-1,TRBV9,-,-,CASSGASMNTEAFF,TGTGCCAGCAGCGGAGCAAGCATGAACACTGAAGCTTTCTTT
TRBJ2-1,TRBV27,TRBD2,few,CASSLGTSGSIRNEQFF,TGTGCCAGCAGTTTGGGGACTAGCGGGAGTATAAGAAATGAGCAGTTCTTC